Presented here are 30 T cell receptor beta chains from one specimen sequenced in a study of cytomegalovirus exposure and HLA in healthy donors. The study ran its PCR with 60 Vbeta and 13 Jbeta primers. The assay was immunoSEQ multiplex PCR, and TCRdb's table has in-frame clones only and misses some. Of roughly 45,000 clones detected, over 55% appear once; the ten largest clones hold roughly 8.7%. Input material: PBMCs. Every receptor here comes from a human donor in good health.

This clone has a handful of counts. The rearrangement joins TRBV5-1 to TRBJ2-2; 9 nucleotides line up with TRBD1. The CDR3 runs to 16 residues. V lost 3 bases and J lost 5; bases outside the gene matches: 8. CDR1 is SGHRS, CDR2 YFSETQ, per germline. CDR3 sequence: CASSYAGQGNTGELFF. The CDR3 bases are TGCGCCAGCAGCTACGCGGGACAGGGAAATACCGGGGAGCTGTTTTTT.

This clone was seen only a few times. The CDR3 DNA follows: TGTGCCAGCAGCGTTAGAGGGTTTACCTACAATGAGCAGTTCTTC. It specifies CASSVRGFTYNEQFF. The chain is built from TRBV9 and TRBJ2-1, with D tentatively TRBD2 (5 bases). Trimming left V 2 bases short and J 2 bases short, with 11 bases between. This CDR3 is built from 15 residues. CDR1 is SGDLS and CDR2 is YYNGEE in the germline V gene.

This clone turned up a few times. V gene TRBV6-6 combines with J gene TRBJ1-5, with D possibly TRBD1 on 6 matching bases. Germline V gives CDR1 MNHNY, CDR2 SVGAGI (reference sequence). The V and J ends lost 6 bases and 7 bases respectively, with 19 bases between them. There are 15 residues in the CDR3. The CDR3 is CASRETTGSGQPQHF. CDR3 sequence (DNA): TGTGCCAGCAGAGAGACGACAGGATCTGGACAGCCCCAGCATTTT.

V gene TRBV7-2 combines with J gene TRBJ2-7; 8 bases map to TRBD1. V was clipped by 4 bases and J by 6 bases; unmatched bases: 8. The germline gives CDR1 SGHTA, CDR2 FQGNSA. CDR3 length equals 14 residues. The CDR3 spells CASSSMTGDGEQYF. In nucleotides, the CDR3 is TGTGCCAGCAGCTCTATGACAGGGGACGGCGAGCAGTACTTC. The full variable domain, its missing parts supplied by reference TRBV7-2 and TRBJ2-7, is GAGVSQSPSNKVTEKGKDVELRCDPISGHTALYWYRQSLGQGLEFLIYFQGNSAPDKSGLPSDRFSAERTGGSVSTLTIQRTQQEDSAVYLCASSSMTGDGEQYFGPGTRLTVT.

This clone occurred a few times. The genes are TRBV4-3 and TRBJ1-4; no clear D gene. Germline CDR1 reads LGHNA; CDR2 reads YSLEER. Trimming took off 4 bases at V and 4 bases at J, with 19 bases between the two ends. CDR3 length: 17 residues. Here the CDR3 DNA reads TGCGCCAGCAGCCCCGGACCGACGGGTGGAGGTAATGAAAAACTGTTTTTT. Amino acids: CASSPGPTGGGNEKLFF.

This clone has just a few counts. This rearrangement joins TRBV10-2 to TRBJ1-4; the match to TRBD1 covers 7 bases. V was pared by 6 bases and J by 5 bases, with 6 bases of the junction left unmatched. The CDR3 spans 14 residues. Germline V gene data show CDR1 as WSHSY and CDR2 as SAAADI. DNA for the CDR3: TGCGCCAGCAGGGGGGGACAGCAAAATGAAAAACTGTTTTTT. Protein product: CASRGGQQNEKLFF.

Comments on this clone: This specimen includes other DNA sequences encoding the same CDR3. The rearrangement joins TRBV19 to TRBJ1-5; the match to TRBD1 covers 7 bases. Trimming took 4 bases from V and 5 from J; bases not matched to a gene: 8. The CDR3 has 15 residues. From germline, CDR1 is LNHDA and CDR2 SQIVND (reference sequence). The DNA for the CDR3 is TGTGCCAGTAGTAGAGACAGGGAGGGCGATCAGCCCCAGCATTTT. It specifies CASSRDREGDQPQHF.

The rearrangement links TRBV30 to TRBJ2-7; TRBD2 matches 9 bases. V was pared by 2 bases and J by 5 bases, with 7 bases of the junction left unmatched. Germline V gene lookup returns CDR1 GTSNPN and CDR2 SVGIG (reference sequence). The CDR3 is made up of 14 amino acids. The CDR3 region is CAWSYSSGADEQYF. DNA of the CDR3: TGTGCCTGGAGTTATTCTAGCGGGGCGGACGAGCAGTACTTC.

The chain couples TRBV7-2 to TRBJ2-7; TRBD2 might be the D (5 bases). V lost 1 base and J 3 bases, leaving 10 bases between the germline ends. The CDR3 covers 14 residues. Germline V CDR1 and CDR2: SGHTA, FQGNSA. The CDR3 nucleotides read TGTGCCAGCAGCTTAGTCCGGGGTAACTACGAGCAGTACTTC. Residues: CASSLVRGNYEQYF.

This chain joins TRBV14 and TRBJ2-7; TRBD2 aligns across 7 bases. This CDR3 region has 14 residues. Germline V gene lookup returns CDR1 SGHDN and CDR2 FVKESK. V dropped 3 bases and J dropped 3; count of bases not matched to a gene: 5. The CDR3 protein is CASSHKRGRYEQYF. CDR3 sequence (DNA): TGTGCCAGCAGCCACAAGCGGGGTCGCTACGAGCAGTACTTC.

This clone was recorded a few times. The J gene is TRBJ2-1, the V gene TRBV5-1; tentative D call: TRBD1 (5 bases). Germline V gives CDR1 SGHRS, CDR2 YFSETQ. CDR3 length equals 14 residues. The germline V and J ends were trimmed by 1 base and 5 bases, with 10 bases remaining between them. This CDR3 is CASSLMTDDNEQFF. As DNA, the CDR3 is TGCGCCAGCAGCTTGATGACAGACGACAATGAGCAGTTCTTC.

The rearrangement links TRBV6-5 to TRBJ1-2, with TRBD1 matching over 9 bases. Trimming took 8 bases from V and 5 from J; bases not matched to a gene: 9. Germline V gene data show CDR1 as MNHEY and CDR2 as SVGAGI. CDR3 length: 14 amino acids. The CDR3 DNA sequence: TGTGCCAGCGCCGGGGACAGGGATTTATATGGCTACACCTTC. This encodes CASAGDRDLYGYTF.

The chain combines TRBV7-6 with TRBJ2-1; 9 bases align to TRBD2. Germline V gene sequence: CDR1 SGHVS, CDR2 FNYEAQ. The V segment lost 5 bases and the J segment 4 bases; nucleotides outside the gene matches: 6. The CDR3 has 15 residues. The CDR3 spells CASSVLAGAYNEQFF. DNA for the CDR3: TGTGCCAGCAGCGTATTAGCGGGGGCATACAATGAGCAGTTCTTC. The complete variable domain, with remaining parts taken from reference TRBV7-6 and TRBJ2-1, reads GAGVSQSPRYKVTKRGQDVALRCDPISGHVSLYWYRQALGQGPEFLTYFNYEAQQDKSGLPNDRFSAERPEGSISTLTIQRTEQRDSAMYRCASSVLAGAYNEQFFGPGTRLTVL.

This chain uses TRBV19 with TRBJ1-5; 7 bases map to TRBD1. J lost 1 base, V lost 7 bases, and 7 bases had no gene match. CDR1 is LNHDA and CDR2 is SQIVND in the germline V gene (reference sequence). CDR3 length equals 15 residues. This CDR3 reads CASNRQGISNQPQHF. CDR3 bases: TGTGCCAGTAATCGACAGGGTATAAGCAATCAGCCCCAGCATTTT.

Points on this clone: Mismatch with germline at one junction end may stem from a read error. The chain employs TRBV15 and TRBJ2-1; 11 bases map to TRBD2. The CDR3 has 15 amino acids. The germline CDR1 and CDR2 sequences are LNHNV and YYDKDF (reference sequence). The CDR3 DNA reads TGTGCCACCGGCAGAGGACTAGCGGGCTACAATGAGCAGTTCTTC. This sequence encodes CATGRGLAGYNEQFF.

This rearrangement joins TRBV18 to TRBJ1-3; D possibly corresponds to TRBD1 (5 bases). CDR1 is KGHSH, CDR2 LQKENI, per germline. Trimming took off 3 bases at V and 0 bases at J, with 15 bases between the two ends. The CDR3 contains 17 residues. CDR3 protein: CASSPRTPDDSGNTIYF. For the CDR3, the DNA is TGTGCCAGCTCACCGCGGACACCCGACGACTCTGGAAACACCATATATTTT. Together with reference TRBV18 and TRBJ1-3, the CDR3 gives the full variable domain: NAGVMQNPRHLVRRRGQEARLRCSPMKGHSHVYWYRQLPEEGLKFMVYLQKENIIDESGMPKERFSAEFPKEGPSILRIQQVVRGDSAAYFCASSPRTPDDSGNTIYFGEGSWLTVV.

The CDR3 nucleotides are TGCGCCAGCAGCACGGGACTAGATCGGCATGAGCAGTTCTTC. Amino acid sequence: CASSTGLDRHEQFF. The chain combines TRBV5-1 with TRBJ2-1, with 8 bases aligning to TRBD2. Losses at the gene ends were 4 bases for V and 8 bases for J; bases not matched to a gene: 8. The length of the CDR3 is 14 residues. Germline V lookup: CDR1 SGHRS, CDR2 YFSETQ.

This chain links TRBV9 with TRBJ1-6; 8 nucleotides agree with TRBD1. In germline, CDR1 is SGDLS, CDR2 YYNGEE. V gave up 1 base and J gave up 5 bases; unmatched junction bases: 2. The CDR3 is 15 residues long. For the CDR3, the DNA is TGTGCCAGCAGCGTAACGGACAGGGATAATTCACCCCTCCACTTT. Residues: CASSVTDRDNSPLHF. Full variable domain (remainder filled in from reference TRBV9 and TRBJ1-6): DSGVTQTPKHLITATGQRVTLRCSPRSGDLSVYWYQQSLDQGLQFLIQYYNGEERAKGNILERFSAQQFPDLHSELNLSSLELGDSALYFCASSVTDRDNSPLHFGNGTRLTVT.

This clone was found a few times. This chain uses TRBV2 with TRBJ1-2, with 9 bases identical to TRBD1. The V gene end was trimmed by 6 bases and the J gene end by 6 bases; junction bases not matched to a gene: 5. Germline CDR1 and CDR2: SNHLY and FYNNEI. The CDR3 extends over 13 amino acids. CDR3 amino acids: CASRAGQGNGYTF. The CDR3 DNA is TGTGCCAGCAGAGCGGGACAGGGAAATGGCTACACCTTC.

The rearrangement uses TRBV27 and TRBJ2-7, with 8 bases identical to TRBD2. Germline-derived CDR1 and CDR2 are MNHEY and SMNVEV (reference sequence). With 2 bases clipped from V and 2 bases from J, the junction kept 5 bases outside the gene matches. CDR3 length: 15 amino acids. The CDR3 region is CASSLTGGAAYEQYF. The DNA of the CDR3 is TGTGCCAGCAGTTTAACCGGGGGGGCTGCCTACGAGCAGTACTTC.

The CDR3 here is CATSRSRDRVDEQYF. Written as DNA, the CDR3 is TGTGCCACCAGCAGGTCCCGGGACAGGGTCGACGAGCAGTACTTC. The V call is TRBV15, the J call TRBJ2-7, with TRBD1 matching over 9 bases. Germline CDR1 reads LNHNV; CDR2 reads YYDKDF (reference sequence). The CDR3 spans 15 residues. V shed 3 bases, J shed 5 bases, and the junction held 8 bases outside the gene matches.

The chain employs TRBV11-2 and TRBJ1-1; TRBD1 matches 8 bases. CDR1 is SGHAT and CDR2 is FQNNGV in the germline V gene. This CDR3 is 18 amino acids long. Losses at the gene ends were 1 base for V and 4 bases for J; bases not matched to a gene: 14. The CDR3 here is CASSLVGPGGVEITEAFF. In DNA form, the CDR3 reads TGTGCCAGCAGCTTAGTTGGGCCAGGGGGCGTAGAAATCACTGAAGCTTTCTTT.

This chain connects TRBV12-5 to TRBJ1-1, with 7 bases matching TRBD1. V trimming: 2 bases; J trimming: 5 bases; junction bases outside the gene matches: 5. This CDR3 contains 14 residues. The germline V gene has CDR1 LGHNT and CDR2 FRNRAP. Here the CDR3 DNA reads TGTGCTAGTGGTTTGTCGACAGGGAGGACTGAAGCTTTCTTT. Amino acids: CASGLSTGRTEAFF.

The chain has TRBV5-6 and TRBJ2-7; D gene uncertain. Trimming removed 4 bases at V and 3 bases at J, with 8 bases between. Germline-derived CDR1 and CDR2 are SGHDT and YYEEEE. There are 12 residues in the CDR3. This CDR3 reads CASSAQHYEQYF. The DNA of the CDR3 is TGTGCCAGCAGCGCACAGCACTACGAGCAGTACTTC.

The chain combines TRBV30 with TRBJ1-1; a weak D match, TRBD1 (5 bases). The CDR3 has 10 residues. Looked up from germline, CDR1 is GTSNPN and CDR2 is SVGIG (reference sequence). With 1 base removed from V and 10 bases from J, the gap between germline ends came to 7 bases. The CDR3 nucleotides read TGTGCCTGGAGTGGACAGCGAGCTTTCTTT. Its protein is CAWSGQRAFF.

The chain carries TRBV15 and TRBJ1-1; D is perhaps TRBD1 (6 bases). CDR3 length: 15 residues. Trimming took off 5 bases at V and 0 bases at J, with 13 bases between the two ends. Germline V CDR1 and CDR2: LNHNV, YYDKDF (reference sequence). CDR3 amino acids: CATSARQEMNTEAFF. The CDR3 DNA follows: TGTGCCACCAGCGCACGACAGGAAATGAACACTGAAGCTTTCTTT. The complete variable domain, with remaining parts taken from reference TRBV15 and TRBJ1-1, reads DAMVIQNPRYQVTQFGKPVTLSCSQTLNHNVMYWYQQKSSQAPKLLFHYYDKDFNNEADTPDNFQSRRPNTSFCFLDIRSPGLGDTAMYLCATSARQEMNTEAFFGQGTRLTVV.

This chain uses TRBV6-1 with TRBJ1-2; 8 positions agree with TRBD1. V gave up 7 bases and J gave up 5 bases; unmatched junction bases: 6. The CDR3 spans 13 residues. Germline loops: CDR1 MNHNS, CDR2 SASEGT. The CDR3 protein is CASTQGAGYGYTF. Written as DNA, the CDR3 is TGTGCCAGCACGCAGGGGGCAGGGTATGGCTACACCTTC.

The CDR3 reads CASRIDRGGYGYTF. DNA of the CDR3: TGTGCCAGCAGGATCGACAGGGGTGGATATGGCTACACCTTC. This chain joins TRBV28 and TRBJ1-2; TRBD1 agrees at 8 bases. The germline CDR1 and CDR2 sequences are MDHEN and SYDVKM. V dropped 6 bases and J dropped 5; count of bases not matched to a gene: 8. This CDR3 comprises 14 residues.

The rearrangement joins TRBV5-4 to TRBJ2-7; D is possibly TRBD2 (6 bases). Germline V gene data show CDR1 as SGHNT and CDR2 as YYREEE (reference sequence). The CDR3 runs to 15 residues. V was pared by 2 bases and J by 7 bases, with 19 bases between. DNA for the CDR3: TGTGCCAGCAGCTTATCGCAGGGACTGATCGGGGAGCAGTACTTC. As protein: CASSLSQGLIGEQYF.

This clone was observed once. The chain employs TRBV10-3 and TRBJ2-1; the match to TRBD2 covers 8 bases. In germline, CDR1 is ENHRY, CDR2 SYGVKD. V lost 3 bases and J lost 8; bases outside the gene matches: 6. This CDR3 comprises 14 residues. The DNA for the CDR3 is TGTGCCATCAGTGATTTCGTGACTAGCGATGAGCAGTTCTTC. It yields the protein CAISDFVTSDEQFF.